A selection of T cell receptor beta chains follows, all from one sample in a study of regulatory T cells in long-lasting Graves disease. TCRdb re-derived calls from the multiplex PCR reads in MiXCR, one entry per CDR3 protein. The sample has fewer than 650,000 distinct CDR3 sequences; around 15% are singletons. These sequences were also reported in another study, on T cells in Graves' hyperthyroidism and ophthalmopathy.

The material was peripheral blood mononuclear cells (PBMCs), obtained at new diagnosis, from a patient treated with antithyroid drugs. The receptor set was obtained from a man between 18 and 35 years old with Graves disease. CDR3s include the opening cysteine and the closing phenylalanine or tryptophan. Fields, in order: J gene, D gene, V gene, clone size, CDR3 protein, CDR3 DNA. A D gene is named only where the DNA matches it firmly. Not every row has a clone size; where given, it reads once, few, many or a size class.

j_call: TRBJ2-7
d_call: TRBD2
v_call: TRBV19
clone_size: few
cdr3_aa: CASSKASGRTHSYEQYF
cdr3_nt: TGTGCCAGTAGTAAGGCTAGCGGGAGGACCCACTCCTACGAGCAGTACTTC

j_call: TRBJ2-2
d_call: -
v_call: TRBV20-1
clone_size: few
cdr3_aa: CSASAGSRGTGELFF
cdr3_nt: TGCAGTGCCAGTGCCGGGAGTCGTGGCACCGGGGAGCTGTTTTTT

j_call: TRBJ2-3
d_call: TRBD1
v_call: TRBV24-1
clone_size: many
cdr3_aa: CATSDSGTGGTDTQYF
cdr3_nt: TGTGCCACCAGTGATTCGGGGACAGGGGGTACGGATACGCAGTATTTT

j_call: TRBJ2-7
d_call: -
v_call: TRBV6-1
clone_size: many
cdr3_aa: CASTPDFGGTYEQYF
cdr3_nt: TGTGCCAGCACCCCCGATTTTGGGGGCACCTACGAGCAGTACTTC

j_call: TRBJ2-7
d_call: TRBD2
v_call: TRBV5-5
clone_size: -
cdr3_aa: CASSSGLAGFYEQYF
cdr3_nt: TGTGCCAGCAGCTCTGGACTAGCGGGATTTTACGAGCAGTACTTC

j_call: TRBJ2-5
d_call: TRBD2
v_call: TRBV28
clone_size: many
cdr3_aa: CASNLQALAGGKGRMETQYF
cdr3_nt: TGTGCCAGCAACCTCCAAGCACTAGCGGGAGGGAAGGGCCGTATGGAGACCCAGTACTTC

j_call: TRBJ1-1
d_call: -
v_call: TRBV30
clone_size: many
cdr3_aa: CAWSDTGFAEAFF
cdr3_nt: TGTGCCTGGAGCGATACAGGGTTCGCTGAAGCTTTCTTT

j_call: TRBJ2-1
d_call: TRBD1
v_call: TRBV12-3/TRBV12-4
clone_size: many
cdr3_aa: CASRRPGTGRNEQFF
cdr3_nt: TGTGCCAGCAGACGACCCGGGACAGGGCGGAATGAGCAGTTCTTC

j_call: TRBJ2-7
d_call: -
v_call: TRBV9
clone_size: -
cdr3_aa: CASSVLASSEQYF
cdr3_nt: TGTGCCAGCAGCGTATTAGCGAGTAGCGAGCAGTACTTC

j_call: TRBJ2-5
d_call: TRBD2
v_call: TRBV10-3
clone_size: few
cdr3_aa: CAISESSGRAPQETQYF
cdr3_nt: TGTGCCATCAGTGAGTCTAGCGGGAGAGCTCCCCAAGAGACCCAGTACTTC

j_call: TRBJ1-6
d_call: TRBD1
v_call: TRBV20-1
clone_size: -
cdr3_aa: CSAHGQARSLHF
cdr3_nt: TGCAGTGCCCATGGACAGGCACGGTCCCTCCACTTT

j_call: TRBJ1-1
d_call: -
v_call: TRBV13
clone_size: many
cdr3_aa: CASSNHGSLNTEAFF
cdr3_nt: TGTGCCAGCAGCAACCACGGGAGTTTGAACACTGAAGCTTTCTTT

j_call: TRBJ2-5
d_call: TRBD2
v_call: TRBV5-1
clone_size: -
cdr3_aa: CASSLGRTSGSLETQYF
cdr3_nt: TGCGCCAGCAGCTTGGGACGGACTAGCGGGAGCTTAGAGACCCAGTACTTC

j_call: TRBJ2-3
d_call: -
v_call: TRBV13
clone_size: many
cdr3_aa: CASSASSTDTQYF
cdr3_nt: TGTGCCAGCAGCGCCTCTAGCACAGATACGCAGTATTTT

j_call: TRBJ2-7
d_call: -
v_call: TRBV28
clone_size: -
cdr3_aa: CASRSGTGQNEQYF
cdr3_nt: TGTGCCAGCAGGTCCGGGACGGGTCAAAACGAGCAGTACTTC

j_call: TRBJ2-7
d_call: -
v_call: TRBV30
clone_size: -
cdr3_aa: CAWRIGSGYYEQYF
cdr3_nt: TGTGCCTGGAGGATAGGATCGGGGTACTACGAGCAGTACTTC

j_call: TRBJ2-4
d_call: -
v_call: TRBV18
clone_size: many
cdr3_aa: CASSQRGGPDSIQYF
cdr3_nt: TGTGCCAGCTCACAAAGGGGTGGTCCGGATAGCATTCAGTACTTC

j_call: TRBJ2-3
d_call: TRBD2
v_call: TRBV6-1
clone_size: many
cdr3_aa: CASSELAGATDTQYF
cdr3_nt: TGTGCCAGCAGTGAACTAGCGGGGGCCACAGATACGCAGTATTTT

j_call: TRBJ2-5
d_call: -
v_call: TRBV27
clone_size: many
cdr3_aa: CASSSYSGGGKTQYF
cdr3_nt: TGTGCCAGCAGTTCCTACAGCGGAGGGGGGAAGACCCAGTACTTC

j_call: TRBJ2-1
d_call: TRBD1
v_call: TRBV2
clone_size: many
cdr3_aa: CASSEDRGTYNEQFF
cdr3_nt: TGTGCCAGCAGTGAGGACAGGGGGACCTACAATGAGCAGTTCTTC

j_call: TRBJ1-2
d_call: TRBD1
v_call: TRBV28
clone_size: many
cdr3_aa: CATTPQGSNYGYTF
cdr3_nt: TGTGCCACCACACCACAGGGGTCTAACTATGGCTACACCTTC

j_call: TRBJ1-1
d_call: -
v_call: TRBV2
clone_size: many
cdr3_aa: CASSEPLGQSNTEAFF
cdr3_nt: TGTGCCAGCAGTGAACCCCTTGGACAGAGTAACACTGAAGCTTTCTTT

j_call: TRBJ2-1
d_call: TRBD1
v_call: TRBV29-1
clone_size: -
cdr3_aa: CSVGRTGVGNEQFF
cdr3_nt: TGCAGCGTTGGGCGGACAGGGGTTGGCAATGAGCAGTTCTTC

j_call: TRBJ2-1
d_call: TRBD2
v_call: TRBV19
clone_size: few
cdr3_aa: CASSIRLAGVYNEQFF
cdr3_nt: TGTGCCAGTAGTATAAGGCTAGCGGGAGTCTACAATGAGCAGTTCTTC

j_call: TRBJ2-5
d_call: TRBD2
v_call: TRBV19
clone_size: -
cdr3_aa: CASSIKAALAGQETQYF
cdr3_nt: TGTGCCAGTAGTATAAAGGCCGCACTAGCGGGTCAAGAGACCCAGTACTTC

j_call: TRBJ1-1
d_call: -
v_call: TRBV12-3/TRBV12-4
clone_size: few
cdr3_aa: CASSFARNEAFF
cdr3_nt: TGTGCCAGCAGTTTTGCCCGGAATGAAGCTTTCTTT

j_call: TRBJ2-3
d_call: TRBD1
v_call: TRBV20-1
clone_size: many
cdr3_aa: CSAREPRTGADTQYF
cdr3_nt: TGCAGTGCTAGAGAGCCTAGGACAGGGGCAGATACGCAGTATTTT

j_call: TRBJ2-4
d_call: TRBD2
v_call: TRBV30
clone_size: many
cdr3_aa: CAWASSGREKNIQYF
cdr3_nt: TGTGCCTGGGCCTCTAGCGGGAGGGAAAAAAACATTCAGTACTTC

j_call: TRBJ1-2
d_call: -
v_call: TRBV6-9
clone_size: -
cdr3_aa: CASSLAPQYGYTF
cdr3_nt: TGTGCCAGCAGTTTGGCCCCGCAGTATGGCTACACCTTC